This T cell receptor (beta chain) was obtained from a study of Graves' ophthalmopathy and Graves' hyperthyroidism. Overall study: Blood was drawn at initial diagnosis, before any treatment.

This CDR3 has 16 residues. The germline V gene encodes CDR1 KGHSH and CDR2 LQKENI. Trimming at V came to 0 bases and at J to 4 bases, leaving 5 bases not matched to a gene. Notes on the study in general: At just under 71% sensitivity and about 72% specificity, the model predicted progression of the ophthalmopathy. The authors also found most expanded thyroid clonotypes above 0.001 frequency in blood.

Transcripts of RNA were the source for amplifying TCR beta CDR3 regions. A first-round RT-PCR used HTBI primers, followed by a second-round multiplex PCR. Via MiXCR, TCRdb re-called the multiplex PCR reads, giving one row per CDR3 protein. The table records fewer than 250,000 distinct CDR3 sequences, approximately 29% of them present only once. Orbital computed tomography and thyroid ultrasound, along with TRAb, serum thyroxine and clinical symptoms, underpinned diagnosis. A note on this clonotype: Its specificity is unknown.

This receptor was taken from a man aged 50 to 59 with Graves' ophthalmopathy. This chain joins TRBV18 and TRBJ2-5, with 10 nucleotides matching TRBD2. The material sequenced was peripheral blood. The CDR3 DNA sequence: TGTGCCAGCTCACCACCGGCTAGCGGGAGTGGAGAGACCCAGTACTTC. This codes for CASSPPASGSGETQYF.